This entry is about one T cell receptor beta chain. J lost 7 bases, V lost 1 base, and 3 bases had no gene match. From germline, CDR1 is SGHTA and CDR2 FQGNSA. This CDR3 spans 14 amino acids. The data stem from a study of T cells in tumors after PD-1 blockade. Study-wide context: No patient had prior checkpoint blockade, systemic immunosuppression, or radiotherapy within 4 weeks. Daily vismodegib 150 mg continued in a subset of anti-PD-1-treated patients.

Tumor or blood genomic DNA was sequenced, with inputs of roughly 550 ng to 6,500 ng. Only in-frame clones appear in the TCRdb table, and some are missing; sequencing was by immunoSEQ multiplex PCR. This sample yields about 5,800 clones, of which 80% to 85% are seen a single time; about 50% belongs to the top ten. This sample comprised PBMCs, obtained after anti-PD-1 therapy. This TCR came from a human donor with advanced basal cell or squamous cell carcinoma (not recorded which). V and J are TRBV7-2 and TRBJ2-2, with 7 nucleotides matching TRBD1. CDR3 nucleotides: TGTGCCAGCAGCTTAGACCAGGGGGACGGGGAGCTGTTTTTT. Translating it yields CASSLDQGDGELFF.